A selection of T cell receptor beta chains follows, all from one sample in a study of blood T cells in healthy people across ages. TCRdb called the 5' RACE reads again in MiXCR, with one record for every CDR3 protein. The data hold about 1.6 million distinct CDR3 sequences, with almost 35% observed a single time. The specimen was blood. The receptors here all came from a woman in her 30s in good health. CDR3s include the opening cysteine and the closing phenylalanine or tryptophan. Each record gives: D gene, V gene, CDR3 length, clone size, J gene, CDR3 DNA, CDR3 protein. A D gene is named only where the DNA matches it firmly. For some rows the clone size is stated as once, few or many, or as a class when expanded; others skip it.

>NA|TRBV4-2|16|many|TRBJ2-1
TGTGCCAGCAGCCAAGTCGGAGGGGACCCATACAATGAGCAGTTCTTC
CASSQVGGDPYNEQFF
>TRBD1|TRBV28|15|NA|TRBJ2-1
TGTGCCAGCCCACCCCCGGGGACAGTCTACAATGAGCAGTTCTTC
CASPPPGTVYNEQFF
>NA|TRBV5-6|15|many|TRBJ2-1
TGTGCCAGCAGCGGATCTGGGGTGTCCTACAATGAGCAGTTCTTC
CASSGSGVSYNEQFF
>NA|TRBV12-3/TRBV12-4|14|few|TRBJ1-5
TGTGCCAGCACCCTCTCAAATAGCAATCAGCCCCAGCATTTT
CASTLSNSNQPQHF
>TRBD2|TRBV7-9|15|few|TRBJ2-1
TGTGCCAGCATCCTTACTAGCGGGAGAGGCAATGAGCAGTTCTTC
CASILTSGRGNEQFF
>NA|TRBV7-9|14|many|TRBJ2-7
TGTGCCAGCAGCTTAGCGGGACTGATCTACGAGCAGTACTTC
CASSLAGLIYEQYF
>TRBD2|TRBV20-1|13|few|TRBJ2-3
TGCAGTGCCAGTAGCGGGAGTGAAGATACGCAGTATTTT
CSASSGSEDTQYF
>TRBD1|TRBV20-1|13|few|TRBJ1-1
TGCAGTGCTATAAGACAGGGTTTAACTGAAGCTTTCTTT
CSAIRQGLTEAFF
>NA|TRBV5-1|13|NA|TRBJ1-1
TGCGCCAGCAGCTTGGAGTCGATCACTGAAGCTTTCTTT
CASSLESITEAFF
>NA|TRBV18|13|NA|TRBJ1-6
TGTGCCAGCTCAAACCGGTATAATTCACCCCTCCACTTT
CASSNRYNSPLHF
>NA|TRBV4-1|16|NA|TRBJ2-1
TGCGCCAGCAGCCAAGCCTTACGGGAGCTTCACAATGAGCAGTTCTTC
CASSQALRELHNEQFF
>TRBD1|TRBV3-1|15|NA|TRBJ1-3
TGTGCCTGCAGCAAACAGGGGGCTGCTGGAAACACCATATATTTT
CACSKQGAAGNTIYF
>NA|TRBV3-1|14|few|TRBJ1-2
TGTGCCAGCAGCCACCGGCAGGGGCTCGCTGGCTACACCTTC
CASSHRQGLAGYTF
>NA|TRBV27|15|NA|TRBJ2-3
TGTGCCAGCAGTTTCAGGCGGGATCCCACAGATACGCAGTATTTT
CASSFRRDPTDTQYF
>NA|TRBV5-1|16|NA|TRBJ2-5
TGCGCCAGCAGCTTGGACAACAGAGAGTGGCAAGAGACCCAGTACTTC
CASSLDNREWQETQYF
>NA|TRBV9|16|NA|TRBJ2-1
TGTGCCAGCAGTTGGGGGAAACTTAGCTCCTACAATGAGCAGTTCTTC
CASSWGKLSSYNEQFF
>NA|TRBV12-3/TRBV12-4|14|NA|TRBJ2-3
TGTGCCAGCAGACCCAGACCTAGCACAGATACGCAGTATTTT
CASRPRPSTDTQYF
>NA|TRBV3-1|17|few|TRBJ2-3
TGTGCCAGCAGCTCCATGCTCGGGAGCGGGTCCACAGATACGCAGTATTTT
CASSSMLGSGSTDTQYF
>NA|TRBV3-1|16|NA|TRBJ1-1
TGTGCCAGCAGCCAAGCCCCTTTTGGCCCACGAGGCGAAGCTTTCTTT
CASSQAPFGPRGEAFF
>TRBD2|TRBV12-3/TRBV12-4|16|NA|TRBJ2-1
TGTGCCAGCACTGAGACTAGCGGGAGTTTCTACAATGAGCAGTTCTTC
CASTETSGSFYNEQFF
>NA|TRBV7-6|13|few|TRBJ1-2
TGTGCCAGCAGCGCAAGTAGTCACTATGGCTACACCTTC
CASSASSHYGYTF
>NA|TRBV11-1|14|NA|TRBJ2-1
TGTGCCAGCAGCTTAGAGTCGCGCGTGGATGAGCAGTTCTTC
CASSLESRVDEQFF
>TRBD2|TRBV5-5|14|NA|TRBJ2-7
TGTGCCACCCAAGGACTAGCGAGAGCGGGCGAGCAGTACTTC
CATQGLARAGEQYF
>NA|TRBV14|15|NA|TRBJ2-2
TGTGCCAGCAGCCACCATCGGATGGGCACCGGGGAGCTGTTTTTT
CASSHHRMGTGELFF
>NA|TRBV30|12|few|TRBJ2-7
TGTGCCTGGAGTGCCACTAGCTACGAGCAGTACTTC
CAWSATSYEQYF
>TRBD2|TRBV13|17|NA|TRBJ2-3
TGTGCCAGCAGCTCTAGTGGACTAGCGGGAGACACAGATACGCAGTATTTT
CASSSSGLAGDTDTQYF
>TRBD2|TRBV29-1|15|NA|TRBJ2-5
TGCAGCGTCGGACGACTAGCGGAGCCGGGAGAGACCCAGTACTTC
CSVGRLAEPGETQYF
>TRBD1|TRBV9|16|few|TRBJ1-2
TGTGCCAGCAGTGGGGACAGGGATAGAGCTAACTATGGCTACACCTTC
CASSGDRDRANYGYTF
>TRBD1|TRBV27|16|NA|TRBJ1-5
TGTGCCAGCAGCTCTCGGACAGGGGGGCACAATCAGCCCCAGCATTTT
CASSSRTGGHNQPQHF
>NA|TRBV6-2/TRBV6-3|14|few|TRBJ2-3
TGTGCCAGCAGTTACCCCCTGGACACGACGACGCAGTATTTT
CASSYPLDTTTQYF
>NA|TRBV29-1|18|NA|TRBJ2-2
TGCAGCGTTGAAGGTGATAATCAGCCCCCAACGAACACCGGGGAGCTGTTTTTT
CSVEGDNQPPTNTGELFF
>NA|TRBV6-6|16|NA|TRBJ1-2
TGTGCCAGCAGTTACCCGGAGGGGGGGAACCAATATGGCTACACCTTC
CASSYPEGGNQYGYTF
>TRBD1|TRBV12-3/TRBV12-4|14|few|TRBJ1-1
TGTGCCAGCACCCCGACAGGGCAAAACACTGAAGCTTTCTTT
CASTPTGQNTEAFF
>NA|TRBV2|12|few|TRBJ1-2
TGTGCCAGCAGTGAAATACCCACCTACCACACCTTC
CASSEIPTYHTF
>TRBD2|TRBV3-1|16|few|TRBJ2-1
TGTGCCAGCGGGGGGACTAGCGGGAGCTCCTACAATGAGCAGTTCTTC
CASGGTSGSSYNEQFF
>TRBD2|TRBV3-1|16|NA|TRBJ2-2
TGTGCCAGCAGCCAAGGAACTAGCGGGAGGTTCGGGGAGCTGTTTTTT
CASSQGTSGRFGELFF
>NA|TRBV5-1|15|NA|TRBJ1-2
TGCGCCTGCAGCCATGAGGGGGATTCAATCTATGGCTACACCTTC
CACSHEGDSIYGYTF
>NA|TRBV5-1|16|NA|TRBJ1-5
TGCGCCAGCAGCTTGGCCGAGGGGGGCGGCAATCAGCCCCAGCATTTT
CASSLAEGGGNQPQHF
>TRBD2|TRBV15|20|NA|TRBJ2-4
TGTGCCACCAGCAGGCAAATGGGGACTAGCGGGTCCTTCCCCAAAAACATTCAGTACTTC
CATSRQMGTSGSFPKNIQYF
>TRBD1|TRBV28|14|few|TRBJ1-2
TGTGCCAGCCGCGGGCAGGGGGGTAACCATGGCTACACCTTC
CASRGQGGNHGYTF
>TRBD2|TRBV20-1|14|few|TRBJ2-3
TGCAGTGCTTTGTCTAGCGGGGGAGGAGATACGCAGTATTTT
CSALSSGGGDTQYF
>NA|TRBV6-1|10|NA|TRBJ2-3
TGTGCCAGCCACACAGATACGCAGTATTTT
CASHTDTQYF
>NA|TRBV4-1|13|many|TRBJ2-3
TGCGCCAGCAGCCATGTAGGCACAGATACGCAGTATTTT
CASSHVGTDTQYF
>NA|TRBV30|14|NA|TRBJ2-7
TGTGCCTGGAGTTGGGGACTGATCTCCTACGAGCAGTACTTC
CAWSWGLISYEQYF
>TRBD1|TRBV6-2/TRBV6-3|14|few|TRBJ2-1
TGTGCCAGCAGTTACGGCCTTGGGACAGCTCAGCAGTTCTTC
CASSYGLGTAQQFF
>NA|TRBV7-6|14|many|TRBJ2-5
TGTGCCAGCAGCCCTCGCTCCGTCGGGGAGACCCAGTACTTC
CASSPRSVGETQYF
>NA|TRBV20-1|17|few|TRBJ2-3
TGCAGTGCTAGAGATCCTAAGAACAGCAGAAGCACAGATACGCAGTATTTT
CSARDPKNSRSTDTQYF
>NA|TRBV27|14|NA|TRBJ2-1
TGTGCCAGCAGTTTATTGTCTCGAAACAATGAGCAGTTCTTC
CASSLLSRNNEQFF